The entry that follows covers one T cell receptor beta chain sequence. Its antigen is unknown. These data originate in a study of CD8+CD57+ T cells in acquired aplastic anemia. Findings and caveats of the study: Overlapping CD8+ CDR3 repertoires of patients and controls contained nearly 30 shared sequences.

Germline trimming cut 1 base from V and 11 bases from J; bases unmatched to any gene: 10. The CDR3 is 14 residues long. Germline CDR1 is SNHLY and CDR2 is FYNNEI. The TCR beta profiling, which covered VDJ combination and CDR3 sequence, was carried out using genomic DNA as the template. TCRdb reprocessed the reads with MiXCR, giving one entry per CDR3 protein. This sample has a few hundred thousand distinct CDR3 sequences, with roughly 61% found just once. By flow cytometry, patients selected for sequencing had shown an expansion of CD8+CD57+ cells. All patients had severe acquired aplastic anemia. This clonotype originated in a human donor with aplastic anemia. The chain links TRBV2 to TRBJ1-1; 7 positions match TRBD1. Sequences were obtained from sorted CD4+, CD8+, or CD8+CD57+ T cells (not recorded which) from PBMCs. CDR3 loop: CASSEDGGGRGAFF. The CDR3 DNA follows: TGTGCCAGCAGTGAAGATGGAGGGGGCAGAGGTGCTTTCTTT.